Listed below are T cell receptor beta chains from one sample, sequenced in a study of regulatory dendritic cells for organ transplantation. Sequencing used immunoSEQ multiplex PCR; TCRdb keeps in-frame clones, though not all of them. The sample contains fewer than 25,000 clones, approximately 85% of which appear only once. These TCRs are of unknown antigen specificity. The sequenced material came from naive CD4+ T cells from blood cultured with regulatory dendritic cells. These receptors were collected from a human donor in good health. Each CDR3 is given with its conserved first and last residue. A D gene is named only where the DNA matches it firmly. Some rows mark clone size as missing; the rest say once, few, many or name a class of expanded clone.

CDR3aa	CDR3nt	abundance	d_gene	len	v_gene	j_gene
CASSPPSQETQYF	TGTGCCAGCTCACCACCCTCCCAAGAGACCCAGTACTTC	.	.	13	TRBV18	TRBJ2-5
CASSQTGFNTEAFF	TGTGCCAGCAGTCAGACAGGGTTTAACACTGAAGCTTTCTTT	few	TRBD1	14	TRBV6-1	TRBJ1-1
CSVDLRDRASGNTIYF	TGCAGCGTTGATTTAAGGGACAGGGCTTCAGGAAACACCATATATTTT	.	TRBD1	16	TRBV29-1	TRBJ1-3
CASSITYSAFYEQYF	TGCGCCAGCAGCATAACTTACAGCGCCTTCTACGAGCAGTACTTC	.	.	15	TRBV5-1	TRBJ2-7
CARGYLRDLRYQETQYF	TGTGCCAGGGGCTACCTACGGGACCTACGGTACCAAGAGACCCAGTACTTC	.	.	17	TRBV6-8	TRBJ2-5
CATSVEQRRHTQYF	TGTGCCACCAGTGTCGAGCAGCGCCGCCATACGCAGTATTTT	.	.	14	TRBV15	TRBJ2-3
CASSASPGHSTDTQYF	TGTGCCAGCAGTGCAAGCCCGGGACACAGCACAGATACGCAGTATTTT	.	.	16	TRBV11-1	TRBJ2-3
CASSESILAEQFF	TGCGCCAGCAGTGAGTCGATACTAGCGGAGCAGTTCTTC	.	TRBD2	13	TRBV10-2	TRBJ2-1
CASSLGGRALDTQYF	TGTGCCAGCAGCTTGGGCGGGAGGGCTTTGGATACGCAGTATTTT	.	TRBD2	15	TRBV7-6	TRBJ2-3
CASSLNPGATGNTIYF	TGTGCCAGCAGTTTAAATCCAGGGGCCACTGGAAACACCATATATTTT	.	.	16	TRBV6-5	TRBJ1-3
CASSYLGGSEQYF	TGTGCCAGCAGTTACTTGGGGGGAAGCGAGCAGTACTTC	.	.	13	TRBV6-5	TRBJ2-7
CASSRDIPEGHEQFF	TGTGCCAGCAGCCGGGACATCCCCGAGGGGCATGAGCAGTTCTTC	.	.	15	TRBV5-8	TRBJ2-1
CASSRAGGREETQYF	TGCGCCAGCAGCCGTGCGGGAGGTCGGGAAGAGACCCAGTACTTC	.	TRBD2	15	TRBV4-3	TRBJ2-5
CASRAGYPNTGELFF	TGTGCCAGCAGGGCAGGGTATCCTAACACCGGGGAGCTGTTTTTT	.	.	15	TRBV6-6	TRBJ2-2
CASSSGLTDTQYF	TGTGCCAGTAGTTCCGGGCTCACAGATACGCAGTATTTT	.	.	13	TRBV19	TRBJ2-3
CASKVLAGVYEQYF	TGCGCCAGCAAAGTCCTAGCGGGAGTCTACGAGCAGTACTTC	once	TRBD2	14	TRBV5-1	TRBJ2-7
CASSEYGTGGAGYGYTF	TGTGCCAGCAGTGAATATGGGACAGGGGGCGCAGGCTATGGCTACACCTTC	.	TRBD1	17	TRBV25-1	TRBJ1-2
CASSAPLYSTGRQYGYTF	TGTGCCAGCAGCGCCCCCTTGTATTCTACCGGGAGACAATATGGCTACACCTTC	once	.	18	TRBV9	TRBJ1-2
CASSLIAGVAYEQYF	TGTGCCAGCAGTCTCATAGCGGGAGTGGCCTACGAGCAGTACTTC	.	TRBD2	15	TRBV27	TRBJ2-7
CASSSDRGTEAFF	TGTGCCAGCAGCTCCGACAGGGGCACTGAAGCTTTCTTT	.	TRBD1	13	TRBV11-2	TRBJ1-1
CASSESDQRGEQFF	TGCGCCAGCAGTGAGTCTGACCAGAGGGGTGAGCAGTTCTTC	once	.	14	TRBV10-2	TRBJ2-1
CASRKNSGRDQPQHF	TGTGCCAGCAGGAAAAACAGCGGGCGGGATCAGCCCCAGCATTTT	few	.	15	TRBV2	TRBJ1-5
CSVVRQGETQYF	TGCAGCGTTGTGAGACAGGGTGAGACCCAGTACTTC	.	TRBD1	12	TRBV29-1	TRBJ2-5
CASSWSGEAKTQYF	TGCGCCAGCAGCTGGTCAGGGGAGGCGAAGACCCAGTACTTC	.	.	14	TRBV5-1	TRBJ2-5
CASSQNRGGEQYF	TGTGCCAGCAGTCAAAACAGGGGAGGCGAGCAGTACTTC	.	.	13	TRBV7-2	TRBJ2-7
CASSEFDHLYNEQFF	TGCGCCAGCAGTGAGTTTGATCACTTATACAATGAGCAGTTCTTC	.	.	15	TRBV10-2	TRBJ2-1
CASSAPGLPRRETQYF	TGTGCCAGCAGCGCGCCCGGACTTCCTAGGAGAGAGACCCAGTACTTC	.	.	16	TRBV7-2	TRBJ2-5
CAWSLGQTNTGELFF	TGTGCCTGGAGTCTGGGACAGACGAACACCGGGGAGCTGTTTTTT	.	TRBD1	15	TRBV30	TRBJ2-2
CASRQGDSYNEQFF	TGCGCCAGCAGACAGGGGGACTCCTACAATGAGCAGTTCTTC	.	TRBD1	14	TRBV5-1	TRBJ2-1
CASSLQASYEQYF	TGTGCCAGCAGTTTACAGGCGTCCTACGAGCAGTACTTC	.	.	13	TRBV27	TRBJ2-7
CASSYHKQVYNEQFF	TGTGCCAGCAGTTACCACAAACAAGTATACAATGAGCAGTTCTTC	.	.	15	TRBV6-5	TRBJ2-1